These 4 T cell receptor beta chains were sequenced from one sample in a study of blood T cell repertoires in COVID-19. Data came from immunoSEQ multiplex PCR; TCRdb stores just in-frame clones and leaves some out. Of around 280,000 clones in the sample, roughly nine tenths were seen once. Sequenced material: PBMCs or T cells enriched from blood (not recorded which). These receptors all stem from a woman between 40 and 55 years old who had recovered from COVID-19.

In this sample, this clone turned up once. The chain is built from TRBV2 and TRBJ2-2; 13 bases align to TRBD2. Trimming cost V 7 bases and J 1 base; bases outside gene matches: 6. The CDR3 is 17 residues long. Germline lookup yields CDR1 SNHLY and CDR2 FYNNEI. CDR3 residues: CASTRLAGGQNTGELFF. The CDR3 coding sequence is TGTGCCAGCACTAGACTAGCGGGAGGACAGAACACCGGGGAGCTGTTTTTT.

The J gene is TRBJ2-3, the V gene TRBV27, with D tentatively TRBD1 (6 bases). This CDR3 comprises 14 residues. Germline CDR1 MNHEY, CDR2 SMNVEV (reference sequence). The V and J ends lost 3 bases and 1 base respectively, with 8 bases between them. The CDR3, as DNA: TGTGCCAGCAGTTTGAGACAGGGCACAGATACGCAGTATTTT. This gives the protein CASSLRQGTDTQYF.

This clone was observed a handful of times. This rearrangement joins TRBV2 to TRBJ1-4, with 7 bases that match TRBD1. V shed 6 bases and J 5 bases; nucleotides not matched to a gene: 6. CDR3 length equals 14 residues. Germline lookup yields CDR1 SNHLY and CDR2 FYNNEI. The CDR3 DNA is TGTGCCAGCAGAAGACAGGGTGTGAATGAAAAACTGTTTTTT. Its protein product is CASRRQGVNEKLFF.

V usage is TRBV6-5 and J usage is TRBJ2-7, with 7 nucleotides matching TRBD2. Germline V gives CDR1 MNHEY, CDR2 SVGAGI. V lost 5 bases and J lost 1; bases outside the gene matches: 8. The CDR3 spans 15 residues. The CDR3 is CASSTGLVKSYEQYF. CDR3 sequence (DNA): TGTGCCAGCAGTACAGGACTAGTGAAGTCCTACGAGCAGTACTTC.